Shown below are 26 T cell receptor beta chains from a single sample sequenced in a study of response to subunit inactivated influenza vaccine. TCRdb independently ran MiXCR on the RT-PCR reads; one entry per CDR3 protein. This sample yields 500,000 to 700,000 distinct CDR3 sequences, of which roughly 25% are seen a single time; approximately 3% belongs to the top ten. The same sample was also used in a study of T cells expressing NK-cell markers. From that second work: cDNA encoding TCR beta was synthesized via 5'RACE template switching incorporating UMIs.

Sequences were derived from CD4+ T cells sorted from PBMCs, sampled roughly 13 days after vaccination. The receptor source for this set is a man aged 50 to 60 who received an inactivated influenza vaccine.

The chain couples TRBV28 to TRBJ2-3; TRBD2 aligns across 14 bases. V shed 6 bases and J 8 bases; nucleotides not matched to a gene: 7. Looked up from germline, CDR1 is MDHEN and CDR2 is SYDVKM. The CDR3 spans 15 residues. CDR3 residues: CASRTGTSGSGTQYF. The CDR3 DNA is TGTGCCAGCAGAACCGGGACTAGCGGGAGCGGTACGCAGTATTTT.

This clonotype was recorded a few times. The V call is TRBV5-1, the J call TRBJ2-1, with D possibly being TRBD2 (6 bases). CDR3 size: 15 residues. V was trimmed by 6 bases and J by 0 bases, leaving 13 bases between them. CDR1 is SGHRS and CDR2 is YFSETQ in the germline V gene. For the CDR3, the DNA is TGCGCCAGCACCCTGGCCGGGAGCTCCTACAATGAGCAGTTCTTC. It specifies CASTLAGSSYNEQFF. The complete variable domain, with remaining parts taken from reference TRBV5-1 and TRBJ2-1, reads KAGVTQTPRYLIKTRGQQVTLSCSPISGHRSVSWYQQTPGQGLQFLFEYFSETQRNKGNFPGRFSGRQFSNSRSEMNVSTLELGDSALYLCASTLAGSSYNEQFFGPGTRLTVL.

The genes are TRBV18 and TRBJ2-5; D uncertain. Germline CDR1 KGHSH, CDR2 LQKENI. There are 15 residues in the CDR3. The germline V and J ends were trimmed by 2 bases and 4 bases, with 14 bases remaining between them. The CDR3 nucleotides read TGTGCCAGCTCACCAGATCCCGGCAGCGCAGAGACCCAGTACTTC. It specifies CASSPDPGSAETQYF. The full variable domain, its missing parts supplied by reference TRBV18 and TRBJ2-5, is NAGVMQNPRHLVRRRGQEARLRCSPMKGHSHVYWYRQLPEEGLKFMVYLQKENIIDESGMPKERFSAEFPKEGPSILRIQQVVRGDSAAYFCASSPDPGSAETQYFGPGTRLLVL.

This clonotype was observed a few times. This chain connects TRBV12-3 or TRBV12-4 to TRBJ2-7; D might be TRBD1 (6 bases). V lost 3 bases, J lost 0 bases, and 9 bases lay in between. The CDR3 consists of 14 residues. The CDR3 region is CASSFSGHSYEQYF. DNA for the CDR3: TGTGCCAGCAGTTTTTCGGGACACTCCTACGAGCAGTACTTC.

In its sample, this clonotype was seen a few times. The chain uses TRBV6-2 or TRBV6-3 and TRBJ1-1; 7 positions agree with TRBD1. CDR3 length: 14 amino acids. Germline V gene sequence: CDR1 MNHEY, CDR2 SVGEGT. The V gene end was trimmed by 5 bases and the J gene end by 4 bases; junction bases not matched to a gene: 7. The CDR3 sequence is CASSKIGTATEAFF. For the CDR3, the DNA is TGTGCCAGCAGTAAAATCGGGACAGCCACTGAAGCTTTCTTT.

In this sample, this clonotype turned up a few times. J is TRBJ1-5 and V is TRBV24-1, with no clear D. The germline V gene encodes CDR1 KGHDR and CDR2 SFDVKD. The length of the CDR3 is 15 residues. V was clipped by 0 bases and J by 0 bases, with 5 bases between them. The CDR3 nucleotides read TGTGCCACCAGTGATTTGGGGGATAGCAATCAGCCCCAGCATTTT. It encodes CATSDLGDSNQPQHF.

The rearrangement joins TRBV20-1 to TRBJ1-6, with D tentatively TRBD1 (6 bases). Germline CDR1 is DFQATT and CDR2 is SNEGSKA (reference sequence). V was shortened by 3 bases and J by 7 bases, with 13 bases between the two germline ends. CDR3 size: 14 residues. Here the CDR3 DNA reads TGCAGTGCTAGTATGCTCCAGGGGAATTCACCCCTCCACTTT. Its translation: CSASMLQGNSPLHF.

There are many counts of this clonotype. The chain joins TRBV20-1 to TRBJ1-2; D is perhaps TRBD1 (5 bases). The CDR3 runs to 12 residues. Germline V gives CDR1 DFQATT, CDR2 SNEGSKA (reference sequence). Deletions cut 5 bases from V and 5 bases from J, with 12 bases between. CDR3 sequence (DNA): TGCAGTGCTGACCGGGGACCTTATGGCTACACCTTC. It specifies CSADRGPYGYTF.

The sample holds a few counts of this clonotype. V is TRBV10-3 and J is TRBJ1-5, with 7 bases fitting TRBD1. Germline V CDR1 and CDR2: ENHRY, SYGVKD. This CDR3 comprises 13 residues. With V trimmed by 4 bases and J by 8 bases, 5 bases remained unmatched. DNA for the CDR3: TGTGCCATCAGTGGAGACAGGGCAGAGCCCCAGCATTTT. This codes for CAISGDRAEPQHF.

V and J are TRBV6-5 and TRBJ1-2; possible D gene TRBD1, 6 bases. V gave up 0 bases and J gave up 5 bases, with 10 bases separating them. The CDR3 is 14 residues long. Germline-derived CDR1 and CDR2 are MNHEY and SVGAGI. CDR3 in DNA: TGTGCCAGCAGTTACTCGTCCGGGACATATGGCTACACCTTC. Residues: CASSYSSGTYGYTF.

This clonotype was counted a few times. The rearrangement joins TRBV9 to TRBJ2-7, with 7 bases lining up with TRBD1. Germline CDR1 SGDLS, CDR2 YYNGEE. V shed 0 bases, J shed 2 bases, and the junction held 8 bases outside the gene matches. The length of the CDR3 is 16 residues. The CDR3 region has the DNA TGTGCCAGCAGCGTAGGACTCGGACAGGCTCCCTACGAGCAGTACTTC. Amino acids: CASSVGLGQAPYEQYF. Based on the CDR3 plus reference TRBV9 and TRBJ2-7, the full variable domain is DSGVTQTPKHLITATGQRVTLRCSPRSGDLSVYWYQQSLDQGLQFLIQYYNGEERAKGNILERFSAQQFPDLHSELNLSSLELGDSALYFCASSVGLGQAPYEQYFGPGTRLTVT.

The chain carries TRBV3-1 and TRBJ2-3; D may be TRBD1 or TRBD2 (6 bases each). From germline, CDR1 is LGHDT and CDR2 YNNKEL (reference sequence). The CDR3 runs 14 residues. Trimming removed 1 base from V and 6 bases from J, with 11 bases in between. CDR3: CASSQARGRDTQYF. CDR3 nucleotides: TGTGCCAGCAGCCAAGCGAGGGGGAGGGATACGCAGTATTTT.

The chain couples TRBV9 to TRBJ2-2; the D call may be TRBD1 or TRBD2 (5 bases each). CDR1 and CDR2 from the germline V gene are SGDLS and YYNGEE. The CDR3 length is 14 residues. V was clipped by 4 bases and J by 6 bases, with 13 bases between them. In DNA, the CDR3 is TGTGCCAGCAGCCGGGACGGACTTCCCGGGGAGCTGTTTTTT. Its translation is CASSRDGLPGELFF.

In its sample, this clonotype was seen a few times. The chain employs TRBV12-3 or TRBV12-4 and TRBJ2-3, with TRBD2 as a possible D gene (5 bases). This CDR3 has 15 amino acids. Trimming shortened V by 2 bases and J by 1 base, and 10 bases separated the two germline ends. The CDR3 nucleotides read TGTGCCAGCAGTTTATACGGTAGCGGCACAGATACGCAGTATTTT. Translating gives CASSLYGSGTDTQYF.

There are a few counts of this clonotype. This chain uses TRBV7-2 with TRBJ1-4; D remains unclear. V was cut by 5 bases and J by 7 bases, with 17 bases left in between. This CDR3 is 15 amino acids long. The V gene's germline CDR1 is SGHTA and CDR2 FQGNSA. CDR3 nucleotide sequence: TGTGCCAGCAGCGTCCTCAGTGGAAGGGCTGAAAAACTGTTTTTT. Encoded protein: CASSVLSGRAEKLFF. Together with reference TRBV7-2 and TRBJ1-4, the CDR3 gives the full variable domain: GAGVSQSPSNKVTEKGKDVELRCDPISGHTALYWYRQSLGQGLEFLIYFQGNSAPDKSGLPSDRFSAERTGGSVSTLTIQRTQQEDSAVYLCASSVLSGRAEKLFFGSGTQLSVL.

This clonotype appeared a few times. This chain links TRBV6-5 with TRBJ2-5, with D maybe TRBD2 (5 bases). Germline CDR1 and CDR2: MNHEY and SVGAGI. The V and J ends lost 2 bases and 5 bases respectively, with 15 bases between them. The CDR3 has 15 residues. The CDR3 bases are TGTGCCAGCAGTTACACCTCGGGGAGACCGGAGACCCAGTACTTC. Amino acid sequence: CASSYTSGRPETQYF.

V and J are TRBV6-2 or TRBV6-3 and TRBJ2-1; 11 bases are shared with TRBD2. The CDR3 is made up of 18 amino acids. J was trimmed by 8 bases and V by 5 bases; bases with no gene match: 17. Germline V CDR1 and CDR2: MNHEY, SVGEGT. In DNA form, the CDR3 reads TGTGCCAGCAGTCCCCGGGCCACTACTAGCGGGAGTTGGTATGAGCAGTTCTTC. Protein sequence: CASSPRATTSGSWYEQFF.

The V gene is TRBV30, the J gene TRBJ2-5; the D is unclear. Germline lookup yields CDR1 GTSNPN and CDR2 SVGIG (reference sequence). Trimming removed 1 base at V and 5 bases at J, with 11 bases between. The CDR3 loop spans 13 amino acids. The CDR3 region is CAWSAWGGETQYF. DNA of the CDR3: TGTGCCTGGAGTGCGTGGGGTGGGGAGACCCAGTACTTC.

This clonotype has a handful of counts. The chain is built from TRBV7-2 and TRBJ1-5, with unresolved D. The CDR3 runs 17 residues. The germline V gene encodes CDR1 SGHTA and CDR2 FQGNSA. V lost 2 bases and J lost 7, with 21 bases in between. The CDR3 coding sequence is TGTGCCAGCAGCTTATTAAGTACTCCAGTGGAGGGCCAGCCCCAGCATTTT. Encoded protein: CASSLLSTPVEGQPQHF.

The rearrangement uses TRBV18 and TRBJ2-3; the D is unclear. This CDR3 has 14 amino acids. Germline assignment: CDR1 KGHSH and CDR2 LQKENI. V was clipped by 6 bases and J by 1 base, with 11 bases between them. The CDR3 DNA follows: TGTGCCAGCTCTCCCAAGTATGGCACAGATACGCAGTATTTT. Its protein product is CASSPKYGTDTQYF.

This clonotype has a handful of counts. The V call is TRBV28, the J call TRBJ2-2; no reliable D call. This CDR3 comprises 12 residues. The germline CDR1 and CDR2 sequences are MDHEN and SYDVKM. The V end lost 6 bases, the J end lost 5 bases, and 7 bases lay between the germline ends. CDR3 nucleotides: TGTGCCAGCAGAGCCCAAACCGGGGAGCTGTTTTTT. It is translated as CASRAQTGELFF.

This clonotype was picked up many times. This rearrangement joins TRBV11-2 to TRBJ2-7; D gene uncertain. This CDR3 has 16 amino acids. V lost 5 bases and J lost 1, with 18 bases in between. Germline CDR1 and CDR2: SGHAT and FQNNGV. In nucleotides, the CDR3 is TGTGCCAGCAGCCCCGTCGAAAAGAAGAGGTCCTACGAGCAGTACTTC. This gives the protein CASSPVEKKRSYEQYF.

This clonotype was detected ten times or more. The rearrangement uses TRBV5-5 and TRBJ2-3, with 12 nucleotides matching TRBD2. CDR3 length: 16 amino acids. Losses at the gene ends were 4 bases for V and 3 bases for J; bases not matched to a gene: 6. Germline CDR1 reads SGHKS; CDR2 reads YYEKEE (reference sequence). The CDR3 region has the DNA TGTGCCAGCAGCCAAGGTGGACTAGCGGGGACAGATACGCAGTATTTT. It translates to CASSQGGLAGTDTQYF.

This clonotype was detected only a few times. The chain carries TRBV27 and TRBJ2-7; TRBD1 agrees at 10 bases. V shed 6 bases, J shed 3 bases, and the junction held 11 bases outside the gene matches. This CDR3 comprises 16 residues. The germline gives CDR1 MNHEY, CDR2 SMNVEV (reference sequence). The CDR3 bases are TGTGCCAGCAGCGCCGACAGGGGGCGGTATCGCTACGAGCAGTACTTC. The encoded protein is CASSADRGRYRYEQYF.

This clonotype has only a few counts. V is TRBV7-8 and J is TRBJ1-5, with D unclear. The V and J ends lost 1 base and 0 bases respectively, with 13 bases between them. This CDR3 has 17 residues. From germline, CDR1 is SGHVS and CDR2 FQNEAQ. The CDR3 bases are TGTGCCAGCAGCTTAGTGAGGTTCCCATATAGCAATCAGCCCCAGCATTTT. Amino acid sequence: CASSLVRFPYSNQPQHF.

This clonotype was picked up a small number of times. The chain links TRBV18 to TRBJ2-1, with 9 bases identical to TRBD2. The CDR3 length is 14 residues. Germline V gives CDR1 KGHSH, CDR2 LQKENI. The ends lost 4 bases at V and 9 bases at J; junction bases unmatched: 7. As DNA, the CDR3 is TGTGCCAGCTCACTTATAGCGGGAGACGGTGAGCAGTTCTTC. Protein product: CASSLIAGDGEQFF. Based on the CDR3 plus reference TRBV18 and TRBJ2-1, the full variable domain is NAGVMQNPRHLVRRRGQEARLRCSPMKGHSHVYWYRQLPEEGLKFMVYLQKENIIDESGMPKERFSAEFPKEGPSILRIQQVVRGDSAAYFCASSLIAGDGEQFFGPGTRLTVL.